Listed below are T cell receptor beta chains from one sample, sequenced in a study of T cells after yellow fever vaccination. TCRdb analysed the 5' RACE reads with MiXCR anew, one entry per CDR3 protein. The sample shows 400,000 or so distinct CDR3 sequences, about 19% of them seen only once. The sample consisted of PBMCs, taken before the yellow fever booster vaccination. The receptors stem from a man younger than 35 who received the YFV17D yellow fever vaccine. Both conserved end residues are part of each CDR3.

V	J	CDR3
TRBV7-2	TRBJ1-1	CASSTRGGGTIEAFF
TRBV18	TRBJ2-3	CASSPATSGVSTDTQYF
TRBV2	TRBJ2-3	CASMGVPTSGQYF
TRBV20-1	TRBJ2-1	CSASRLAGGHNEQFF
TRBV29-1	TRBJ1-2	CSVEVSRPNYGYTF
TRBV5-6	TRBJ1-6	CASSQDGGYNSPLHF
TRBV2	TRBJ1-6	CASRDYRDRGSPLHF
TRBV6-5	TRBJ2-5	CASSQGFIRETQYF
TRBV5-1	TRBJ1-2	CASSFSQGNYGYTF
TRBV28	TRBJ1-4	CASSLIRDPAEKLFF
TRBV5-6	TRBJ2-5	CASSLGRPKETQYF
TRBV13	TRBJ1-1	CASSKTVNTEALF
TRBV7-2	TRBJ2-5	CASSFQGGPQETQYF
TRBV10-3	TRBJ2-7	CAISEGDSYEQYF
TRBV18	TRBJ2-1	CASSPTRDHEQFF